The present T cell receptor (beta chain) was sequenced within a study of CD8 T cells in ankylosing spondylitis. A single record per CDR3 protein comes from TCRdb applying MiXCR to the 5' RACE reads. Among just over 150,000 distinct CDR3 sequences listed, 15% to 20% were seen once. The sample holds a few counts of this clonotype. Specimen: blood, either unsorted or a sorted T cell fraction (not recorded which). This TCR was sampled from a male donor with ankylosing spondylitis or in good health (not recorded which).

The CDR3 bases are TGTGCCAGCACCCCTACAGGGGGGTCTGGGGCCAACGTCCTGACTTTC. Amino acids: CASTPTGGSGANVLTF. The chain couples TRBV28 to TRBJ2-6; 8 nucleotides line up with TRBD1. The CDR3 consists of 16 residues. The ends lost 7 bases at V and 1 base at J; junction bases unmatched: 6. Germline values: CDR1 MDHEN, CDR2 SYDVKM. The whole variable domain, filled in from reference TRBV28 and TRBJ2-6, reads DVKVTQSSRYLVKRTGEKVFLECVQDMDHENMFWYRQDPGLGLRLIYFSYDVKMKEKGDIPEGYSVSREKKERFSLILESASTNQTSMYLCASTPTGGSGANVLTFGAGSRLTVL.